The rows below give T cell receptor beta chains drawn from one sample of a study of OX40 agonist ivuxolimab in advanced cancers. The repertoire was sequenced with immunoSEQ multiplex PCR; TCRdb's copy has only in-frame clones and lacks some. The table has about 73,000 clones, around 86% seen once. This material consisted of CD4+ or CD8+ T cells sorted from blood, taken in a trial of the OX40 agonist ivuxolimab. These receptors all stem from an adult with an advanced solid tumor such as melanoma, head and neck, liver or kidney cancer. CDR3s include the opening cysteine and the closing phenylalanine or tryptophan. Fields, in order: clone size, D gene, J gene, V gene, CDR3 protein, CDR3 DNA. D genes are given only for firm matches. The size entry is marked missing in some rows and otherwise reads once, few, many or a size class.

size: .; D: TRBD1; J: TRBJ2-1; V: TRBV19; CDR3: CASSLSGGRSNEQFF; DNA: TGTGCCAGTAGTTTGTCAGGGGGTCGGTCCAATGAGCAGTTCTTC
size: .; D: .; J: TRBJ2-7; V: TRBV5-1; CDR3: CASSLAVGERSQQYF; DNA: TGCGCCAGCAGCTTGGCGGTGGGGGAGCGCTCCCAGCAGTACTTC
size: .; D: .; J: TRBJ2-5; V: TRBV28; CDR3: CASSFHQGQETQYF; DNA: TGTGCCAGCAGTTTTCATCAGGGACAAGAGACCCAGTACTTC
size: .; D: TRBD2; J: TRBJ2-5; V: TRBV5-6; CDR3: CASSLRSGSRSETQYF; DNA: TGTGCCAGCAGCTTGCGCAGCGGGAGTAGATCGGAGACCCAGTACTTC
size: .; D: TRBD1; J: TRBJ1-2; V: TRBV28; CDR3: CASSRGTATF; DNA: TGTGCCAGCAGTCGCGGGACAGCCACCTTC
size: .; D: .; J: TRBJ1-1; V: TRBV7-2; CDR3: CASSFGAMNTEAFF; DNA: TGTGCCAGCAGCTTCGGGGCCATGAACACTGAAGCTTTCTTT
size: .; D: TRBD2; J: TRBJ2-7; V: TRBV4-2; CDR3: CASSQETSGLTYEQYF; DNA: TGTGCCAGCAGCCAGGAGACTAGCGGGTTGACCTACGAGCAGTACTTC
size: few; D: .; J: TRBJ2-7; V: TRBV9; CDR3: CASSVGRATYEQYF; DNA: TGTGCCAGCAGCGTAGGGCGCGCTACCTACGAGCAGTACTTC
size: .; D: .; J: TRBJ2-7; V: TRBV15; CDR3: CATSRGQGIDEQYF; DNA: TGTGCCACCAGCAGAGGCCAGGGAATAGACGAGCAGTACTTC
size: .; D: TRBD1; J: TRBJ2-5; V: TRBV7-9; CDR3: CASSFWTGEETQYF; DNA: TGTGCCAGCAGTTTTTGGACAGGGGAGGAGACCCAGTACTTC
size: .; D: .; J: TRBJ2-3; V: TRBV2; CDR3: CASWISSMDTQYF; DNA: TGTGCCAGCTGGATTTCTTCGATGGATACGCAGTATTTT
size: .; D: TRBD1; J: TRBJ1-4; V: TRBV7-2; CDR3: CASSWTGRKLFF; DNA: TGTGCCAGCAGCTGGACAGGGAGAAAACTGTTTTTT
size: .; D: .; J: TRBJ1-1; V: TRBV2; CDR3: CASSAGGGGTEAFF; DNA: TGTGCCAGCAGTGCCGGCGGGGGGGGGACTGAAGCTTTCTTT
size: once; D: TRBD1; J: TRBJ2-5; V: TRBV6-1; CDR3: CASSRGLEQYF; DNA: TGTGCCAGCAGCAGGGGGCTAGAGCAGTACTTC
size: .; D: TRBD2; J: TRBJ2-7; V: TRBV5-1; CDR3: CASSLSGGDSYEQYF; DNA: TGCGCCAGCAGCTTGAGCGGGGGGGACTCCTACGAGCAGTACTTC
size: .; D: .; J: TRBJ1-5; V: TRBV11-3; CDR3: CASSRGGRNQPQHF; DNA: TGTGCCAGCAGTCGAGGGGGACGCAATCAGCCCCAGCATTTT
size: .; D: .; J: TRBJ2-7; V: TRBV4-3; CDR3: CASSQDRTAKYEQYF; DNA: TGCGCCAGCAGCCAAGATCGGACAGCGAAGTACGAGCAGTACTTC
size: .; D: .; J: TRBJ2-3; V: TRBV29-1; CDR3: CSVVRTDTQYF; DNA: TGCAGCGTTGTACGCACAGATACGCAGTATTTT
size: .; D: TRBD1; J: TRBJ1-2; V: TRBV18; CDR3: CASSPGQGPHYGYTF; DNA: TGTGCCAGCTCTCCCGGACAGGGACCTCACTATGGCTACACCTTC
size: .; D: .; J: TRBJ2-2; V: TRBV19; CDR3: CASKLGATNTGELFF; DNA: TGTGCCAGTAAATTAGGCGCTACGAACACCGGGGAGCTGTTTTTT
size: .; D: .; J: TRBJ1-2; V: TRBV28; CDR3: CASSRVGYTF; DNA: TGTGCCAGCAGCCGAGTCGGCTACACCTTC
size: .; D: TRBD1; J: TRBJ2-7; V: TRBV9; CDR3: CASSTGQGWDEQYF; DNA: TGTGCCAGCAGCACCGGACAGGGTTGGGACGAGCAGTACTTC
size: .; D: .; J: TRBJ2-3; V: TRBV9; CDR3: CASSPRSRPWGTDTQYF; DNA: TGTGCCAGCAGCCCCCGATCTAGGCCCTGGGGCACAGATACGCAGTATTTT
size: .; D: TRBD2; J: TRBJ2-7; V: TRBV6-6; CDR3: CASSQRTSGVNEQYF; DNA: TGTGCCAGCAGCCAAAGGACTAGCGGGGTAAACGAGCAGTACTTC
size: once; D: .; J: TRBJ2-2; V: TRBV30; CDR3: CAWNRDYYTGELFF; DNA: TGTGCCTGGAACAGGGACTACTACACCGGGGAGCTGTTTTTT
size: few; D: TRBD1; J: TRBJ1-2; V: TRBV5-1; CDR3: CASSRDRGKGGYTF; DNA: TGCGCCAGCAGCAGGGACAGGGGCAAAGGAGGCTACACCTTC
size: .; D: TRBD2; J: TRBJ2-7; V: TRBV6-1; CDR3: CASSESLAGGREQYF; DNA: TGTGCCAGCAGTGAATCACTAGCGGGAGGACGCGAGCAGTACTTC
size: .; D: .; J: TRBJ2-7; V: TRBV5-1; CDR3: CASSLDGSYEQYF; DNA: TGCGCCAGCAGCTTGGACGGATCCTACGAGCAGTACTTC
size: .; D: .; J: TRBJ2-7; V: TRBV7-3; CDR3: CASSLVTGYEQYF; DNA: TGTGCCAGCAGCTTAGTAACAGGCTACGAGCAGTACTTC
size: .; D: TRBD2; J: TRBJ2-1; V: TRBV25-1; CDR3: CASSESGLAGLYNEQFF; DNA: TGTGCCAGCAGTGAATCGGGACTAGCGGGCCTCTACAATGAGCAGTTCTTC
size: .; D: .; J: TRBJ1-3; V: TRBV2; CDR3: CASSGQGNTIYF; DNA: TGTGCCAGCAGCGGCCAGGGAAACACCATATATTTT
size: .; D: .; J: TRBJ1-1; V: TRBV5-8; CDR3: CASRRLEGPGLRNTEAFF; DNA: TGTGCCAGCAGGCGATTGGAGGGACCGGGACTCCGGAACACTGAAGCTTTCTTT
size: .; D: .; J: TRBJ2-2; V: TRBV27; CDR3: CASRVQMNTGELFF; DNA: TGTGCCAGCAGAGTCCAGATGAACACCGGGGAGCTGTTTTTT
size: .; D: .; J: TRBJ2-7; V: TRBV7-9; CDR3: CASSFVSTAEQYF; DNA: TGTGCCAGCAGCTTTGTCTCGACAGCTGAGCAGTACTTC
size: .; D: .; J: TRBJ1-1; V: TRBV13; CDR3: CASSLNRNTEAFF; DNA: TGTGCCAGCAGCTTAAACAGGAACACTGAAGCTTTCTTT
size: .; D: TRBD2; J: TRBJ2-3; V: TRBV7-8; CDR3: CASSFLGLATSTDTQYF; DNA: TGTGCCAGCAGCTTTCTAGGACTAGCCACATCCACAGATACGCAGTATTTT
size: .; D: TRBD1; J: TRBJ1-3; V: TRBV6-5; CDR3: CASSQQGNGNTIYF; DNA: TGTGCCAGCAGTCAACAGGGGAACGGAAACACCATATATTTT
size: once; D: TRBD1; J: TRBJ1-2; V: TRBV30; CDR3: CAWSFLGTDGYTF; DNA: TGTGCCTGGAGCTTTTTAGGGACAGATGGCTACACCTTC
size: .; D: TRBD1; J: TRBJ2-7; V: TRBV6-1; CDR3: CASKGAGPAEQYF; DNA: TGTGCCAGCAAGGGGGCAGGGCCTGCCGAGCAGTACTTC
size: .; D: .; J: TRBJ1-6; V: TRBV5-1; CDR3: CASRPGRANSPLHF; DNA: TGCGCCAGCAGACCTGGGAGAGCAAATTCACCCCTCCACTTT
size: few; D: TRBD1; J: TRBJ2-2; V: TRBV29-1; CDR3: CSVVGQPNTGELFF; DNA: TGCAGCGTTGTGGGACAGCCGAACACCGGGGAGCTGTTTTTT
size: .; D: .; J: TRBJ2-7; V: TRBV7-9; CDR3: CASSSGHPYEQYF; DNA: TGTGCCAGCAGCTCGGGACATCCTTACGAGCAGTACTTC
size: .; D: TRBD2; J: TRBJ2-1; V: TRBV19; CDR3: CASSKLADEQFF; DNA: TGTGCCAGTAGTAAACTAGCGGATGAGCAGTTCTTC
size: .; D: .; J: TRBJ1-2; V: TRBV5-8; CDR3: CASGGRANYGYTF; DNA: TGTGCCAGCGGGGGTAGGGCTAACTATGGCTACACCTTC
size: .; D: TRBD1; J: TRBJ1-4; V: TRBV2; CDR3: CASSVRGQMGF; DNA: TGTGCCAGCAGTGTAAGGGGACAGATGGGATTT
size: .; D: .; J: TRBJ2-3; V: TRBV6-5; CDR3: CASKASTDTQYF; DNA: TGTGCCAGCAAGGCGAGCACAGATACGCAGTATTTT
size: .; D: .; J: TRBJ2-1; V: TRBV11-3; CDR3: CASSLSLSFNEQFF; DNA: TGTGCCAGCAGCTTAAGTTTGAGTTTCAATGAGCAGTTCTTC
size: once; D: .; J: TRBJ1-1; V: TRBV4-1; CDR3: CASSQSAGATEAFF; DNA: TGCGCCAGCAGCCAATCAGCAGGGGCTACTGAAGCTTTCTTT
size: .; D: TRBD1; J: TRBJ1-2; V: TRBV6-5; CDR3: CASSYEGARPLFGYTF; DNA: TGTGCCAGCAGTTACGAGGGGGCGCGTCCCCTATTTGGCTACACCTTC
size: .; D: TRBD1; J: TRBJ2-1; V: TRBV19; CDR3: CASRGRPGQGTYNEQFF; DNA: TGTGCCAGTAGAGGTAGACCAGGACAGGGCACCTACAATGAGCAGTTCTTC
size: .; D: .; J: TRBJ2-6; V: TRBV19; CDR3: CASSWVLSGANVLTF; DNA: TGTGCCAGTAGTTGGGTGCTCTCTGGGGCCAACGTCCTGACTTTC
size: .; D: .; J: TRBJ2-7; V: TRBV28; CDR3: CASSQPGLGPYEQYF; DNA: TGTGCCAGCAGCCAACCCGGCTTGGGTCCCTACGAGCAGTACTTC
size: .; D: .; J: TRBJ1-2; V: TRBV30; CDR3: CAWSVRGRGNYGYTF; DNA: TGTGCCTGGAGTGTACGCGGGAGGGGTAACTATGGCTACACCTTC